This T cell receptor beta chain was sequenced during a study of blood T cell repertoires in COVID-19. Only in-frame clones appear in the TCRdb table, and some are missing; sequencing was by immunoSEQ multiplex PCR. This repertoire shows about 170,000 clones, roughly 85% found once; its top ten account for about 1.9%. Trimming stripped 3 bases from V and 0 bases from J, with 3 bases between. CDR3 size: 13 residues. The sample holds one count of this clone. The V gene is TRBV12-3 or TRBV12-4, the J gene TRBJ1-3; D unresolved. The sample taken for sequencing was peripheral blood. The clonotype originates from a woman of 80 years or more with acute or convalescent COVID-19. This chain's CDR3 is CASSFISGNTIYF. Written as DNA, the CDR3 is TGTGCCAGCAGTTTCATCTCTGGAAACACCATATATTTT.